This T cell receptor beta chain was recorded in a study of blood T cell repertoires in COVID-19 (dated by TCRdb to 2020 to 2022). Turning to the overall study: Collaborator samples came from the United States, Italy and Spain and covered acute and convalescent phases of COVID-19. The prospective study material was composed of cDNA or gDNA derived from T cells, B-cell-depleted T cells, or PBMCs. Deeply sampled blood TCRbeta repertoires from subjects exposed to, actively infected with, or recovered from COVID-19 were included in the dataset. A freely available public database, intended as a resource for researchers studying the immune response to SARS-CoV-2, is where the repertoires were released. The samples were drawn from the first 160 participants of the ongoing ImmuneRACE study and from under 1,500 subjects provided by 6 global collaborators. Sample metadata almost always included a de-identified subject ID, COVID-19 status, age in years and sex. Where available, HLA class I and class II types were taken from metadata supplied by the sample provider and were not determined by assay-based typing.

Each collaborating institution followed its own protocols to collect whole blood in K2EDTA tubes. For TCRbeta analysis, collaborators shipped samples as frozen whole blood, isolated PBMCs, or DNA extracted from either of those sample types. The paper as a whole reports these results and caveats: The amount of clinical and demographic metadata varied by source and participant and was provided uncurated.

With respect to this clone: Its antigen remains unidentified. Base qualities are not recorded, but no much larger clone differs from it by a single base.

There are 11 amino acids in the CDR3, from cysteine to phenylalanine inclusive. The only DNA kept is the CDR3, 33 bases in frame from the first base. Trimming costs V 2 bases and J 7 bases, and their ends lie 6 bases apart. CDR1 and CDR2 are read off the germline V gene (reference sequence) as SEHNR and FQNEAQ. The immunoSEQ Assay, a bias-controlled multiplex PCR, was used to amplify TCRbeta CDR3 regions from genomic DNA. In the original analysis: Nucleated cell counts per sample were estimated from amplification of reference gene primers within the assay. Sequence reads were collapsed and filtered to measure the absolute abundance of every unique TCRbeta CDR3 rearrangement. For each sample, productive Simpson clonality was calculated as the square root of Simpson's diversity index across productive rearrangements. Imported from immuneACCESS, the table was reduced by TCRdb to in-frame sequences with V and J called. These copies leave out some clones; in studies compared against another copy, an unresolved V gene accounts for under half, and the cause of the remainder is not known. V, J and clone size derive from that table, while D and trimming were established from the DNA sequence. The sample table lists hundreds of thousands of clones, around 90% of them with a count of one. The biggest ten clones account for about 0.7% of the sample.

Sequencing used peripheral blood. The chain links TRBV7-9 with TRBJ2-7; no D gene is confidently identified. This receptor was obtained from a human donor in a cohort sampled during active COVID-19. The CDR3 region has the sequence CASSLTEEQYF. The nucleotide sequence is given as TGTGCCAGCAGCTTAACAGAAGAGCAGTACTTC. Reference TRBV7-9 and TRBJ2-7 genes cover what lies past the CDR3, so the full variable domain is DTGVSQNPRHKITKRGQNVTFRCDPISEHNRLYWYRQTLGQGPEFLTYFQNEAQLEKSRLLSDRFSAERPKGSFSTLEIQRTEQGDSAMYLCASSLTEEQYFGPGTRLTVT.